One T cell receptor beta chain is described in this entry. Those enrolled in Seattle joined during active infection and were followed longitudinally afterward. The sample is drawn from a study of blood T cell repertoires in COVID-19. Some clones are missing from TCRdb's copy, which holds only in-frame ones; the method was immunoSEQ multiplex PCR. The sample carries more than 350,000 clones, approximately 87% recorded once. Germline CDR1 reads MDHEN; CDR2 reads SYDVKM. The ends were cut back, 6 bases at V and 0 bases at J, with 18 bases in the middle. There are 17 residues in the CDR3. This TCR was sampled from a woman aged 30 to 39 with COVID-19, enrolled during active disease. The chain uses TRBV28 and TRBJ1-3; possible D gene TRBD1, 5 bases. The sequenced sample consisted of peripheral blood. The CDR3 sequence: CASRTSSGLGSGNTIYF. DNA for the CDR3: TGTGCCAGCAGGACTAGTTCAGGGTTAGGCTCTGGAAACACCATATATTTT.